These T cell receptor beta chains were read from a single sample in a study of metastatic and nonmetastatic thyroid tumors. Using MiXCR, TCRdb re-called clones from the PCR reads. The data show 39,000 or so clones, about half seen once. Sequencing input: tumor tissue. The receptors shown here come from a male donor with papillary thyroid cancer or a benign thyroid nodule (not recorded which). Some clones in this sample may be carry-over from other donors' samples. Both conserved end residues are part of each CDR3. A D gene is named only where the DNA matches it firmly.

J: TRBJ2-7; D: -; V: TRBV11-2; DNA: TGTGCCAGCAGCTTAGTCCAGGGGACGTACGAGCAGTACTTC; CDR3: CASSLVQGTYEQYF
J: TRBJ2-3; D: TRBD2; V: TRBV5-1; DNA: TGCGCCAGCAGCTTGGTTCGGGGGGAGGTCGGCACAGATACGCAGTATTTT; CDR3: CASSLVRGEVGTDTQYF
J: TRBJ2-2; D: -; V: TRBV6-2/TRBV6-3; DNA: TGTGCCAGCATTTACTCGGGGCCCTCCGGGGAGCTGTTTTTT; CDR3: CASIYSGPSGELFF
J: TRBJ1-6; D: -; V: TRBV27; DNA: TGTGCCAGCAGACCTACAACCCCAGGGGTCTATAATTCACCCCTCCACTTT; CDR3: CASRPTTPGVYNSPLHF
J: TRBJ2-1; D: TRBD1; V: TRBV6-1; DNA: TGTGCCAGCAGGACAGGGAGCTCCTACAATGAGCAGTTCTTC; CDR3: CASRTGSSYNEQFF
J: TRBJ2-2; D: -; V: TRBV5-6; DNA: TGTGCCAGCAGCTTGGTACCAGGGGGGACCGGGGAGCTGTTTTTT; CDR3: CASSLVPGGTGELFF
J: TRBJ2-7; D: -; V: TRBV9; DNA: TGTGCCAGCAGCGTAGCCCCAGCGTTAGGGACCTACGAGCAGTACTTC; CDR3: CASSVAPALGTYEQYF
J: TRBJ1-1; D: TRBD1; V: TRBV28; DNA: TGTGCCAGCAGGGCCGGGACAGGGGTCCCAGAAGCTTTCTTT; CDR3: CASRAGTGVPEAFF
J: TRBJ2-7; D: TRBD1; V: TRBV20-1; DNA: TGCAGTGCTAGAGATCCCGGGACAGGTTACGAGCAGTACTTC; CDR3: CSARDPGTGYEQYF
J: TRBJ2-7; D: -; V: TRBV29-1; DNA: TGCAGCGTGAGAGACCCCTACGAGCAGTACTTC; CDR3: CSVRDPYEQYF
J: TRBJ2-3; D: TRBD2; V: TRBV12-3/TRBV12-4; DNA: TGTGCCAGCAGTCCGACCGGACTAGGGTACCCAGATACGCAGTATTTT; CDR3: CASSPTGLGYPDTQYF